The following is a TCR beta chain sequence with its context. Its antigen is currently unknown. The entry originates in a study of T cells after posttransplantation cyclophosphamide. Whole-study results and caveats: Tissue-infiltrating T cells from skin or gut overlapped little with blood T cells. Later post-transplant blood repertoires were often dominated by donor CD8+ memory clones. TRB clonality was highly associated with recipient CMV seropositivity and reactivation.

V shed 6 bases and J 3 bases; nucleotides not matched to a gene: 16. CDR1 is MGHRA and CDR2 is YSYEKL in the germline V gene. This CDR3 is 17 amino acids long. Method: immunoSEQ multiplex PCR; TCRdb's copy keeps in-frame clones and lacks some. The sample contains more than 20,000 clones, roughly 82% of which appear only once. The chain carries TRBV4-1 and TRBJ2-5; 7 nucleotides match TRBD1. This TCR came from a woman between 55 and 75 years old with a blood cancer, CMV-positive, and with a related stem cell donor. Sequencing input: PBMCs. This CDR3 reads CASRETPRVGGEETQYF. In DNA, the CDR3 is TGCGCCAGCAGGGAAACACCGCGCGTAGGGGGCGAAGAGACCCAGTACTTC.